One and the same sample provided the 30 T cell receptor beta chains below, sequenced in a study of CD8 T cells in ankylosing spondylitis. Notes on the study in general: Among TCR beta sequences, a motif of roughly 8 highly homologous variants appeared characteristic of ankylosing spondylitis blood.

TCRdb reanalysed the 5' RACE reads using MiXCR and keeps one entry per CDR3 protein. The table records hundreds of thousands of distinct CDR3 sequences, roughly 26% of them present only once. Their antigens are not known. The sequenced sample consisted of blood, either unsorted or a sorted T cell fraction (not recorded which). The receptor source for this set is a male donor with ankylosing spondylitis.

The chain couples TRBV6-1 to TRBJ1-3; D is undetermined. The V and J ends lost 6 bases and 0 bases respectively, with 15 bases between them. The CDR3 has 16 residues. Germline CDR1 and CDR2: MNHNS and SASEGT. The DNA of the CDR3 is TGTGCCAGCAGCAACTTCCGAAACGGCTCTGGAAACACCATATATTTT. It yields the protein CASSNFRNGSGNTIYF.

The genes are TRBV15 and TRBJ2-1, with a tentative D call TRBD2 (5 bases). Trimming left V 2 bases short and J 10 bases short, with 9 bases between. CDR1 and CDR2 from the germline V gene are LNHNV and YYDKDF (reference sequence). This CDR3 is built from 12 residues. In nucleotides, the CDR3 is TGTGCCACCAGCAGAACTAGATCCGAGCAGTTCTTC. It is translated as CATSRTRSEQFF.

This clonotype has a handful of counts. This chain uses TRBV5-1 with TRBJ2-1; D not resolved. V shed 1 base and J shed 1 base, with 12 bases lying between them. The CDR3 runs to 16 residues. CDR1 is SGHRS, CDR2 YFSETQ, per germline. CDR3 in amino acids: CASSLKLTTSYNEQFF. CDR3 nucleotide sequence: TGCGCCAGCAGCTTGAAACTGACCACTTCCTACAATGAGCAGTTCTTC.

This clonotype has only a few counts. The chain couples TRBV3-1 to TRBJ2-7; D possibly corresponds to TRBD1 (5 bases). Germline assignment: CDR1 LGHDT and CDR2 YNNKEL (reference sequence). V lost 4 bases and J lost 5, with 9 bases in between. The CDR3 contains 12 residues. As DNA, the CDR3 is TGTGCCAGCAGCCCGATGGGGCACGAGCAGTACTTC. It is translated as CASSPMGHEQYF.

V and J are TRBV7-6 and TRBJ1-5; D is ambiguous. Deletions cut 0 bases from V and 7 bases from J, with 19 bases between. This CDR3 is 17 amino acids long. Germline CDR1 is SGHVS and CDR2 is FNYEAQ. The CDR3, as DNA: TGTGCCAGCAGCTTAGCTGGGTTTATTGTTATTATGCAGCCCCAGCATTTT. Amino acid sequence: CASSLAGFIVIMQPQHF.

The chain links TRBV12-3 or TRBV12-4 to TRBJ2-7; D uncertain. The CDR3 consists of 13 residues. The ends were cut back, 5 bases at V and 3 bases at J, with 11 bases in the middle. The CDR3 spells CASSLGANYEQYF. In DNA, the CDR3 is TGTGCCAGCAGTCTAGGTGCGAACTACGAGCAGTACTTC.

This chain links TRBV12-3 or TRBV12-4 with TRBJ2-6, with TRBD1 as a possible D gene (6 bases). With 6 bases removed from V and 0 bases from J, the gap between germline ends came to 15 bases. This CDR3 is built from 17 residues. CDR3 protein: CASRPDRWHSGANVLTF. The CDR3, as DNA: TGTGCCAGCAGACCTGACAGGTGGCACTCTGGGGCCAACGTCCTGACTTTC.

The gene calls are TRBV18 and TRBJ1-1, with D maybe TRBD1 (6 bases). The CDR3 runs to 15 residues. Germline CDR1 reads KGHSH; CDR2 reads LQKENI. The V and J ends lost 1 base and 0 bases respectively, with 9 bases between them. CDR3 bases: TGTGCCAGCTCACCACGGGGGACACTGAACACTGAAGCTTTCTTT. Its protein is CASSPRGTLNTEAFF.

J is TRBJ2-1 and V is TRBV27; D is unclear. V was pared by 3 bases and J by 3 bases, with 9 bases between. Germline loops: CDR1 MNHEY, CDR2 SMNVEV (reference sequence). This CDR3 region has 14 residues. The CDR3 here is CASSFSINYNEQFF. As DNA, the CDR3 is TGTGCCAGCAGTTTTTCTATTAACTACAATGAGCAGTTCTTC.

This clonotype was found once. The J gene is TRBJ2-7, the V gene TRBV27; 13 positions match TRBD2. Germline V lookup: CDR1 MNHEY, CDR2 SMNVEV (reference sequence). The CDR3 is 17 amino acids. The junction had 11 bases not matched to a gene; V was cut back by 6 bases and J by 3 bases. CDR3 loop: CASSPTSGRANDYEQYF. The CDR3 DNA reads TGTGCCAGCAGCCCTACTAGCGGGAGGGCCAATGACTACGAGCAGTACTTC.

The chain carries TRBV30 and TRBJ1-2, with 8 bases identical to TRBD1. The CDR3 runs 12 residues. Germline CDR1 is GTSNPN and CDR2 is SVGIG (reference sequence). The V and J ends lost 1 base and 6 bases, in that order; junction bases with no gene match: 1. CDR3 protein: CAWSGTGHGYTF. The DNA for the CDR3 is TGTGCCTGGAGTGGGACAGGGCATGGCTACACCTTC.

The CDR3 DNA is TGTGCCAGCAGCCCGGGGATCACTCAAGAGACCCAGTACTTC. It translates to CASSPGITQETQYF. The rearrangement uses TRBV7-2 and TRBJ2-5; tentatively, D is TRBD2 (5 bases). The germline CDR1 and CDR2 sequences are SGHTA and FQGNSA. The CDR3 is 14 residues long. V lost 5 bases to trimming and J lost 2 bases, with 12 bases between them. Full variable domain (outside the CDR3, taken from reference TRBV7-2 and TRBJ2-5): GAGVSQSPSNKVTEKGKDVELRCDPISGHTALYWYRQSLGQGLEFLIYFQGNSAPDKSGLPSDRFSAERTGGSVSTLTIQRTQQEDSAVYLCASSPGITQETQYFGPGTRLLVL.

This chain joins TRBV7-9 and TRBJ1-2; D is perhaps TRBD1 (5 bases). Trimming pared 7 bases from V and 8 bases from J, leaving 11 bases between. CDR1 and CDR2 from the germline V gene are SEHNR and FQNEAQ (reference sequence). The CDR3 length is 11 residues. CDR3 coding DNA: TGTGCCAGCAACCAGGGCCGCGGCTACACCTTC. Amino acids: CASNQGRGYTF.

In this sample, this clonotype turned up a few times. In nucleotides, the CDR3 is TGCAGTGCTAGAGATCACCAGGGTTTCGATTCACCCCTCCACTTT. As protein: CSARDHQGFDSPLHF. This chain joins TRBV20-1 and TRBJ1-6; a possible D gene is TRBD1 (5 bases). Trimming removed 0 bases at V and 8 bases at J, with 14 bases between. Germline CDR1 and CDR2: DFQATT and SNEGSKA (reference sequence). The CDR3 loop spans 15 amino acids.

This clonotype appeared a few times. The chain's CDR3 is CASTTSGDREAQPQHF. For the CDR3, the DNA is TGTGCCAGTACCACCAGCGGTGACAGGGAGGCTCAGCCCCAGCATTTT. The V call is TRBV19, the J call TRBJ1-5, with 7 bases lining up with TRBD1. J lost 6 bases, V lost 7 bases, and 15 bases had no gene match. Germline CDR1 LNHDA, CDR2 SQIVND (reference sequence). The CDR3 runs to 16 residues.

This clonotype has a handful of counts. V usage is TRBV5-5 and J usage is TRBJ1-2; D is undetermined. Germline lookup yields CDR1 SGHKS and CDR2 YYEKEE (reference sequence). The CDR3 extends over 16 amino acids. The V and J ends lost 2 bases and 5 bases respectively, with 19 bases between them. CDR3 in DNA: TGTGCCAGCAGCTTCCGTTCTGCCCTCAACCTTTATGGCTACACCTTC. This sequence encodes CASSFRSALNLYGYTF. The whole variable domain, filled in from reference TRBV5-5 and TRBJ1-2, reads DAGVTQSPTHLIKTRGQQVTLRCSPISGHKSVSWYQQVLGQGPQFIFQYYEKEERGRGNFPDRFSARQFPNYSSELNVNALLLGDSALYLCASSFRSALNLYGYTFGSGTRLTVV.

This clonotype appeared a few times. The chain joins TRBV15 to TRBJ2-3; D gene unclear. The CDR3 sequence is 13 residues long. CDR1 and CDR2 (germline): LNHNV, YYDKDF (reference sequence). V was shortened by 1 base and J by 1 base, with 3 bases between the two germline ends. The CDR3 region has the DNA TGTGCCACCAGCAGAGCTGGCACAGATACGCAGTATTTT. Translated: CATSRAGTDTQYF.

The V and J genes are TRBV12-3 or TRBV12-4 and TRBJ1-2, with no clear D. V was clipped by 6 bases and J by 8 bases, with 16 bases between them. CDR3 length: 13 amino acids. The CDR3 loop reads CASSPPLDAGYTF. CDR3 sequence (DNA): TGTGCCAGCAGCCCCCCATTAGACGCGGGCTACACCTTC.

The chain joins TRBV6-1 to TRBJ2-3; 9 bases match TRBD2. This CDR3 has 16 residues. Unmatched junction bases numbered 12, after V lost 6 bases and J lost 5 bases. Germline assignment: CDR1 MNHNS and CDR2 SASEGT. CDR3 loop: CASSPNIAGAGDTQYF. The CDR3 DNA reads as TGTGCCAGCAGCCCTAATATAGCGGGAGCTGGAGATACGCAGTATTTT.

This clonotype was counted at least ten times. The V gene is TRBV5-1, the J gene TRBJ2-2, with 10 bases matching TRBD2. Germline CDR1 is SGHRS and CDR2 is YFSETQ. Trimming cost V 5 bases and J 2 bases; bases outside gene matches: 3. The CDR3 loop spans 15 amino acids. CDR3 coding DNA: TGCGCCAGCAGGCGGACTAGCGGTAACACCGGGGAGCTGTTTTTT. Translating it yields CASRRTSGNTGELFF.

The sample holds a few counts of this clonotype. In DNA, the CDR3 is TGTGCCAGCAGTCCGCCCCGAGAGGGTGGCACTGAAGCTTTCTTT. This sequence encodes CASSPPREGGTEAFF. The V gene is TRBV12-3 or TRBV12-4, the J gene TRBJ1-1; no definite D call. V was shortened by 5 bases and J by 4 bases, with 17 bases between the two germline ends. The CDR3 has 15 residues.

The chain is built from TRBV12-3 or TRBV12-4 and TRBJ1-1; D gene uncertain. Between the trimmed V and J ends, which lost 7 bases and 4 bases, there was a span of 13 bases. CDR3 size: 13 residues. The DNA of the CDR3 is TGTGCCAGCACCCTAGGAGGGTCCACTGAAGCTTTCTTT. This codes for CASTLGGSTEAFF.

This clonotype showed up just a few times. V is TRBV5-1 and J is TRBJ2-5; D gene unclear. Trimming pared 0 bases from V and 2 bases from J, leaving 14 bases between. The germline V gene has CDR1 SGHRS and CDR2 YFSETQ. This CDR3 region has 16 residues. The chain's CDR3 is CASSLASTPEQETQYF. The CDR3 nucleotides read TGCGCCAGCAGCTTGGCCTCTACACCCGAACAAGAGACCCAGTACTTC.

This clonotype was recorded only once. The V call is TRBV3-1, the J call TRBJ2-7, with D possibly matching TRBD2 (5 bases). In germline, CDR1 is LGHDT, CDR2 YNNKEL (reference sequence). The CDR3 runs 13 residues. Trimming took 0 bases from V and 6 from J, leaving 9 bases between them. The CDR3 DNA reads TGTGCCAGCAGCCAAGAACGGGGTGCCGAGCAGTACTTC. Its translation is CASSQERGAEQYF.

The CDR3 sequence is CATSKPVGEAFF. CDR3 nucleotides: TGTGCCACCAGCAAACCGGTGGGTGAAGCTTTCTTT. The rearrangement joins TRBV15 to TRBJ1-1; D not certain. This CDR3 region has 12 residues. V lost 4 bases to trimming and J lost 7 bases, with 10 bases between them. Germline lookup yields CDR1 LNHNV and CDR2 YYDKDF (reference sequence).

This clonotype came up many times. The V and J genes are TRBV29-1 and TRBJ1-4; D uncertain. CDR1 is SQVTM, CDR2 ANQGSEA, per germline. The CDR3 runs 14 residues. Trimming removed 3 bases at V and 7 bases at J, with 15 bases between. DNA of the CDR3: TGCAGCGTTGAGCAAGGCGGTGGTATTGAAAAACTGTTTTTT. Translation: CSVEQGGGIEKLFF.

This chain joins TRBV7-2 and TRBJ2-7, with TRBD2 matching over 8 bases. Trimming cost V 1 base and J 6 bases; bases outside gene matches: 5. CDR1 and CDR2 (germline): SGHTA, FQGNSA. The CDR3 runs to 14 residues. CDR3 protein: CASSLVAGGTEQYV. As DNA, the CDR3 is TGTGCCAGCAGCTTAGTGGCGGGAGGTACCGAGCAGTACGTC.

This chain connects TRBV14 to TRBJ2-1; D is uncertain. The germline V and J ends were trimmed by 0 bases and 3 bases, with 6 bases remaining between them. The CDR3 is 14 amino acids. Germline V gives CDR1 SGHDN, CDR2 FVKESK. The CDR3 DNA reads as TGTGCCAGCAGCCAAGACCTATTCTACAATGAGCAGTTCTTC. Translating gives CASSQDLFYNEQFF.

The genes are TRBV6-2 or TRBV6-3 and TRBJ1-2, with D possibly TRBD1 on 5 matching bases. This CDR3 has 15 residues. The V end was cut by 5 bases, the J end by 2 bases, with 15 bases between. CDR1 and CDR2 from the germline V gene are MNHEY and SVGEGT. In DNA, the CDR3 is TGTGCCAGCAGTACCCCATCGGGGACGAACTATGGCTACACCTTC. Its translation is CASSTPSGTNYGYTF.

This clonotype was found a few times. V is TRBV10-3 and J is TRBJ2-4; 8 positions agree with TRBD1. V lost 6 bases to trimming and J lost 5 bases; unmatched junction nucleotides: 6. Germline CDR1 ENHRY, CDR2 SYGVKD. This CDR3 comprises 14 residues. The CDR3 DNA is TGTGCCATCAGCCCTGGACAGGGCGAAAACATTCAGTACTTC. Translation gives CAISPGQGENIQYF.